Listed here are 17 T cell receptor beta chains from one sample, sequenced in a study of CD8+ T cells in alopecia areata. RNA, once extracted, was reverse transcribed into cDNA for use as the sequencing template. TCRdb's table, derived via immunoSEQ multiplex PCR, lists solely in-frame clones and lacks some. The table includes roughly 120,000 clones, about 60% detected once. Input material: CD4+ T cells sorted from blood. Receptors were obtained from a human donor in good health.

This clone occurred a few times. The chain's CDR3 is CASSLDGQGNQPQHF. CDR3 in DNA: TGCGCCAGCAGCTTGGACGGACAGGGTAATCAGCCCCAGCATTTT. V is TRBV5-1 and J is TRBJ1-5; 8 bases agree with TRBD1. Germline CDR1 reads SGHRS; CDR2 reads YFSETQ. The CDR3 runs to 15 residues. With V trimmed by 0 bases and J by 4 bases, 3 bases remained unmatched.

The J gene is TRBJ2-3, the V gene TRBV19; no clear D gene. The CDR3 has 15 amino acids. V was clipped by 5 bases and J by 5 bases, with 17 bases between them. Germline lookup yields CDR1 LNHDA and CDR2 SQIVND (reference sequence). The CDR3 loop reads CASSFPAGPLDTQYF. The CDR3 bases are TGTGCCAGTAGTTTCCCGGCTGGACCCTTAGATACGCAGTATTTT.

V and J are TRBV4-1 and TRBJ2-5; D unclear. Germline lookup yields CDR1 MGHRA and CDR2 YSYEKL. With 1 base removed from V and 1 base from J, the gap between germline ends came to 13 bases. The CDR3 is made up of 16 amino acids. The CDR3 sequence is CASSQVNLVSQETQYF. CDR3 DNA: TGCGCCAGCAGCCAAGTTAATCTAGTCTCCCAAGAGACCCAGTACTTC.

V gene TRBV27 combines with J gene TRBJ2-5; 8 bases match TRBD1. Trimming at V came to 4 bases and at J to 1 base, leaving 8 bases not matched to a gene. The CDR3 has 16 amino acids. Germline loops: CDR1 MNHEY, CDR2 SMNVEV (reference sequence). CDR3 in DNA: TGTGCCAGCAGTTATACAGGGGGAGGTTCCCAAGAGACCCAGTACTTC. Translation gives CASSYTGGGSQETQYF.

J is TRBJ1-5 and V is TRBV15; TRBD1 matches at 11 bases. The CDR3 consists of 16 residues. CDR1 and CDR2 (germline): LNHNV, YYDKDF (reference sequence). The trim removed 3 bases at V and 4 bases at J, leaving 5 bases unmatched. CDR3 nucleotides: TGTGCCACCAGCAGGGGGGGACAGGGGGTAAATCAGCCCCAGCATTTT. Translating gives CATSRGGQGVNQPQHF.

The V gene is TRBV5-6, the J gene TRBJ2-5; 12 nucleotides match TRBD2. Germline trimming cut 4 bases from V and 6 bases from J; bases unmatched to any gene: 7. The CDR3 extends over 15 amino acids. CDR1 and CDR2 (germline): SGHDT, YYEEEE. CDR3 amino acids: CASSETSGGGKTQYF. The CDR3, as DNA: TGTGCCAGCAGCGAGACTAGCGGGGGTGGAAAGACCCAGTACTTC.

The chain employs TRBV6-5 and TRBJ2-2, with D perhaps TRBD1 or TRBD2 (6 bases each). This CDR3 comprises 15 residues. The V gene's germline CDR1 is MNHEY and CDR2 SVGAGI. V lost 6 bases, J lost 5 bases, and 16 bases lay in between. This CDR3 is CASRKGGGGTGELFF. Written as DNA, the CDR3 is TGTGCCAGCAGGAAAGGCGGAGGGGGAACCGGGGAGCTGTTTTTT.

The chain recombines TRBV2 with TRBJ1-2; D perhaps matches TRBD1 (5 bases). Trimming took 2 bases from V and 4 from J, leaving 11 bases between them. Germline V lookup: CDR1 SNHLY, CDR2 FYNNEI. This CDR3 is 14 amino acids long. For the CDR3, the DNA is TGTGCCAGCAGTGAATCCAGGGCCGGCTATGGCTACACCTTC. Translating gives CASSESRAGYGYTF.

The chain employs TRBV10-2 and TRBJ2-5; D gene unclear. V lost 7 bases to trimming and J lost 4 bases, with 13 bases between them. This CDR3 is 13 amino acids long. Looked up from germline, CDR1 is WSHSY and CDR2 is SAAADI. The DNA of the CDR3 is TGCGCCAGCACCGAGGAGATTCGAGAGACCCAGTACTTC. This encodes CASTEEIRETQYF.

The chain links TRBV4-1 to TRBJ1-6; D possibly corresponds to TRBD1 (5 bases). V lost 1 base and J 3 bases, leaving 10 bases between the germline ends. Germline CDR1 reads MGHRA; CDR2 reads YSYEKL. This CDR3 comprises 16 residues. The DNA of the CDR3 is TGCGCCAGCAGCCAAGGGTGGGGGGGCTATAATTCACCCCTCCACTTT. Encoded protein: CASSQGWGGYNSPLHF.

The chain has TRBV4-1 and TRBJ1-2; D is unclear. CDR1 MGHRA and CDR2 YSYEKL come from the germline V gene. Trimming stripped 4 bases from V and 5 bases from J, with 11 bases between. This CDR3 has 13 residues. The CDR3 bases are TGCGCCAGCAGCCTCCCAGAGGCATATGGCTACACCTTC. This codes for CASSLPEAYGYTF.

V is TRBV4-1 and J is TRBJ1-6; D ambiguous. V was pared by 1 base and J by 6 bases, with 16 bases between. The CDR3 is 17 amino acids. Per germline, CDR1 MGHRA and CDR2 YSYEKL. The CDR3 loop is CASSQGGRAGANSPLHF. Written as DNA, the CDR3 is TGCGCCAGCAGCCAAGGAGGAAGAGCGGGAGCTAATTCACCCCTCCACTTT.

J is TRBJ2-7 and V is TRBV6-1; 8 nucleotides match TRBD1. The ends lost 5 bases at V and 2 bases at J; junction bases unmatched: 8. Germline CDR1 reads MNHNS; CDR2 reads SASEGT. The CDR3 runs 15 residues. CDR3 amino acids: CASSRGGQGTYEQYF. CDR3 DNA sequence: TGTGCCAGCAGTCGCGGAGGACAGGGAACCTACGAGCAGTACTTC.

This chain links TRBV2 with TRBJ1-1; D is uncertain. Trimming left V 8 bases short and J 1 base short, with 8 bases between. CDR1 and CDR2 (germline): SNHLY, FYNNEI. The CDR3 is 12 residues long. The DNA of the CDR3 is TGTGCCAGCCAACGGTCGAACACTGAAGCTTTCTTT. It translates to CASQRSNTEAFF.

This chain connects TRBV4-1 to TRBJ2-5, with D perhaps matching TRBD2 (7 bases). The germline V gene encodes CDR1 MGHRA and CDR2 YSYEKL. This CDR3 region has 17 residues. V lost 1 base to trimming and J lost 4 bases, with 19 bases between them. The CDR3 DNA reads as TGCGCCAGCAGCCAAGCCCAAGGGGGGGCCGGAGTAGAGACCCAGTACTTC. It translates to CASSQAQGGAGVETQYF.

The chain links TRBV7-2 to TRBJ2-3; D not certain. The CDR3 totals 13 residues. From germline, CDR1 is SGHTA and CDR2 FQGNSA. Deletions cut 3 bases from V and 4 bases from J, with 8 bases between. CDR3 DNA sequence: TGTGCCAGCAGCTTTCGGTGGGCAGATACGCAGTATTTT. This translates into CASSFRWADTQYF.

The table lists this clone with a few counts. V usage is TRBV6-5 and J usage is TRBJ2-1, with D tentatively TRBD1 or TRBD2 (5 bases each). V was clipped by 4 bases and J by 6 bases, with 13 bases between them. In germline, CDR1 is MNHEY, CDR2 SVGAGI. The CDR3 loop spans 14 amino acids. The CDR3 region is CASSFGGLGNEQFF. The CDR3 DNA is TGTGCCAGCAGTTTTGGGGGATTGGGCAATGAGCAGTTCTTC.